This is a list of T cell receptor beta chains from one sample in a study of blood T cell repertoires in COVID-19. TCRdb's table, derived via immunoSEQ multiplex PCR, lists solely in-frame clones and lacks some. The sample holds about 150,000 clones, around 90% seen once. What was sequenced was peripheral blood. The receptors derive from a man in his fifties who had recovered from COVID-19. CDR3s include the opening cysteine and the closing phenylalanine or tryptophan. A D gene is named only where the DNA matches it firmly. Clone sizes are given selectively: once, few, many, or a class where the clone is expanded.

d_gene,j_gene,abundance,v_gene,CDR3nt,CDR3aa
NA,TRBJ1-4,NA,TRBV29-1,TGCAGCGTTGCTATAGCAACTAATGAAAAACTGTTTTTT,CSVAIATNEKLFF
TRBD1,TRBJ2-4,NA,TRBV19,TGTGCCAGTAGTCAACCCTCCAGGGGGCTTAAAAACATTCAGTACTTC,CASSQPSRGLKNIQYF
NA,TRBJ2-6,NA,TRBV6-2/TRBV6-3,TGTGCCAGCAGTTATCGACCAGGGGACTCTGGGGCCAACGTCCTGACTTTC,CASSYRPGDSGANVLTF
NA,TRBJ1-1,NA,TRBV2,TGTGCCAGCAAGTCAGGTACAGGGCAAGGCACTGAAGCTTTCTTT,CASKSGTGQGTEAFF
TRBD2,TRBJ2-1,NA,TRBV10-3,TGTGCCATCAGTGCGCCGACTAGCGGGGGTAATGAGCAGTTCTTC,CAISAPTSGGNEQFF
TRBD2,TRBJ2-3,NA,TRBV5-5,TGTGCCAGCAGCCTGACTAGCGGGAGATTAAGGGTTGGAGATACGCAGTATTTT,CASSLTSGRLRVGDTQYF
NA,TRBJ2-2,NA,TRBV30,TGTGCCTGGAGTTTACTGTCGAACACCGGGGAGCTGTTTTTT,CAWSLLSNTGELFF
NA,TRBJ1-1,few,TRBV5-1,TGCGCCAGCAGCGCCTCCAACAGGGTGGGGGAGAACACTGAAGCTTTCTTT,CASSASNRVGENTEAFF
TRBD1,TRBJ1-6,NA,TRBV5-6,TGTGCCAGCAGCTTGCGTTCGGTGGGACAGTCTAATTCACCCCTCCACTTT,CASSLRSVGQSNSPLHF
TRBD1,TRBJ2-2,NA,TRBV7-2,TGTGCCAGCAGCTTAATGGGACAGGGAAACACCGGGGAGCTGTTTTTT,CASSLMGQGNTGELFF
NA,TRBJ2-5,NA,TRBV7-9,TGTGCCAGCAGCACTCTACAGGGACGAGAGACCCAGTACTTC,CASSTLQGRETQYF
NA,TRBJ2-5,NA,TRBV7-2,TGTGCCAGCAGCTCCGGTTGGTCGGAGACCCAGTACTTC,CASSSGWSETQYF
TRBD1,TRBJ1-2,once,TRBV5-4,TGTGCCAGCAGCGGGACAGGGGGCGATAACTATGGCTACACCTTC,CASSGTGGDNYGYTF
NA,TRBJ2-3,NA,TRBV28,TGTGCCACCCGAAACCCAGGGGAAACAGATACGCAGTATTTT,CATRNPGETDTQYF
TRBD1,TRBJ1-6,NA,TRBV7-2,TGTGCCAGCAGCCCCCGTCAGGGGGCGGAATCACCCCTCCACTTT,CASSPRQGAESPLHF
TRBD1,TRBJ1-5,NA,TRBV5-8,TGTGCCAGCAGCTTCTGGACAGGGGAGAGTCAGCCCCAGCATTTT,CASSFWTGESQPQHF
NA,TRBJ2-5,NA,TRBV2,TGTGCCAGTAGGAGGGGGGGGCCGGAGACCCAGTACTTC,CASRRGGPETQYF
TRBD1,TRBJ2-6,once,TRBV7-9,TGTGCCAGCAGCTTAAATTTGGGACAGGGGGCCTCTGGGGCCAACGTCCTGACTTTC,CASSLNLGQGASGANVLTF